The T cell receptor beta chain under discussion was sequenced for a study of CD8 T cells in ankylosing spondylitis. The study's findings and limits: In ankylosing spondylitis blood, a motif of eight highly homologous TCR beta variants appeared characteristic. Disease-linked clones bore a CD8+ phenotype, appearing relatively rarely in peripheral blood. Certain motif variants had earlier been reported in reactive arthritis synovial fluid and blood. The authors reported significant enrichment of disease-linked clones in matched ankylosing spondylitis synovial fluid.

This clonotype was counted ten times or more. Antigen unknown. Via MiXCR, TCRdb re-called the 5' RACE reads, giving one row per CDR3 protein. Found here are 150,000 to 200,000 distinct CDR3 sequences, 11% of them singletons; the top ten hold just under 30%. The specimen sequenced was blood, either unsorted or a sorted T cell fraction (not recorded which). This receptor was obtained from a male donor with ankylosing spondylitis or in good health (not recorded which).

CDR3 nucleotide sequence: TGTGCCAGCAGGGAACTAGCGGGGGCAGATACGCAGTATTTT. As protein: CASRELAGADTQYF. The chain is built from TRBV6-2 or TRBV6-3 and TRBJ2-3; 11 bases align to TRBD2. This CDR3 has 14 residues. Germline CDR1 and CDR2: MNHEY and SVGEGT. Germline trimming cut 6 bases from V and 4 bases from J; bases unmatched to any gene: 3.